A selection of T cell receptor beta chains follows, all from one sample in a study of metastatic and nonmetastatic thyroid tumors. Via MiXCR, TCRdb re-called the PCR reads. This sample yields over 50,000 clones, of which 25% to 35% are seen a single time; about 15% belongs to the top ten. Specimen: blood. These receptors originate from a female donor with papillary thyroid cancer or a benign thyroid nodule (not recorded which). Some clones in this sample may be carry-over from other donors' samples. The CDR3 runs from the conserved cysteine through the conserved F or W. A D gene is named only where the DNA matches it firmly. Not every row has a clone size; where given, it reads once, few, many or a size class.

d_call clone_size j_call v_call cdr3_nt cdr3_aa
TRBD1 once TRBJ2-2 TRBV11-3 TGTGCCAGCAGCGGCAGGGGGTTGAACGGGGAGCTGTTTTTT CASSGRGLNGELFF
TRBD2 NA TRBJ2-1 TRBV6-1 TGTGCCAGCAGCCGTAGCGGGGGATCCTACAATGAGCAGTTCTTC CASSRSGGSYNEQFF
NA NA TRBJ2-3 TRBV9 TGTGCCAGCAACACTCCAAGTAGCACAGATACGCAGTATTTT CASNTPSSTDTQYF
NA NA TRBJ2-1 TRBV19 TGTGCCAGTAGGGGCTACAATGAGCAGTTCTTC CASRGYNEQFF
TRBD2 few TRBJ2-3 TRBV6-9 TGTGCCGCGGGGGTCGAAGGGGACCCAAGCACAGATACGCAGTATTTT CAAGVEGDPSTDTQYF
TRBD2 many TRBJ2-5 TRBV7-7 TGTGCCAGCAGCTTAGCGGGACTAGCGGGAGGAGAGACCCAGTACTTC CASSLAGLAGGETQYF
NA NA TRBJ2-7 TRBV27 TGTGCCAGCAGTTTATCGTCGATAGCGGCGCCCTACGAGCAGTACTTC CASSLSSIAAPYEQYF
TRBD2 NA TRBJ2-1 TRBV11-3 TGTGCCAGCAGCCCGACTAGCGGGTTGGATAATGAGCAGTTCTTC CASSPTSGLDNEQFF
TRBD1 NA TRBJ1-5 TRBV29-1 TGCAGCGTTGTCCAGGGGGGCAATCAGCCCCAGCATTTT CSVVQGGNQPQHF
NA few TRBJ2-1 TRBV6-1 TGTGCCAGCAGTGAACGGGGGCCCAGGTTCAATGAGCAGTTCTTC CASSERGPRFNEQFF
NA medium-sized TRBJ1-1 TRBV6-1 TGTGCCAGCAGAGGGGGAAACACTGAAGCTTTCTTT CASRGGNTEAFF
TRBD1 NA TRBJ2-3 TRBV6-5 TGTGCCAGCAGTCTGGGACAGGGGGCCGGTGGCACAGATACGCAGTATTTT CASSLGQGAGGTDTQYF
NA few TRBJ1-6 TRBV12-3/TRBV12-4 TGTGCCAGCAGTTTAGGGGGGTCATATAATTCACCCCTCCACTTT CASSLGGSYNSPLHF
NA NA TRBJ2-1 TRBV19 TGTGCCAGTAGTATGGGGGACGGACCCTACAATGAGCAGTTCTTC CASSMGDGPYNEQFF
NA NA TRBJ2-3 TRBV30 TGTGCCTGGAGCCGGGACAGCACAGATACGCAGTATTTT CAWSRDSTDTQYF
TRBD1 NA TRBJ1-2 TRBV20-1 TGCAGTGCTAGAGTGGGGACAGGGGGCGGTGGCTACACCTTC CSARVGTGGGGYTF
NA NA TRBJ1-1 TRBV28 TGTGCCAGCATTTACAGGACCGCGAACACTGAAGCTTTCTTT CASIYRTANTEAFF
TRBD2 medium-sized TRBJ2-1 TRBV12-3/TRBV12-4 TGTGCCAGCAGTCCCACCGCGGGAGGGCGGGAGTTCTTC CASSPTAGGREFF
TRBD2 few TRBJ2-5 TRBV19 TGTGCCAGTAGAACTAGCGGGAGTTGGGAGGAGACCCAGTACTTC CASRTSGSWEETQYF
NA NA TRBJ1-3 TRBV28 TGTGCCAGCAGTTCAACCAACCGGGTCCTAAGAAGGGACACCATATATTTT CASSSTNRVLRRDTIYF
TRBD2 few TRBJ2-7 TRBV20-1 TGCAGTGCCACCCACGGGGTGGCGGGAGGGGTATACGAGCAGTACTTC CSATHGVAGGVYEQYF
NA NA TRBJ2-3 TRBV5-1 TGCGCCAGCAGCTTGTATCCGAGAACAGGGACCACAGATACGCAGTATTTT CASSLYPRTGTTDTQYF
TRBD1 NA TRBJ2-7 TRBV20-1 TGCAGTGCTGAGGCCCAAGCGCGTAGACAGGGGCGGAGGTTC CSAEAQARRQGRRF
NA NA TRBJ1-5 TRBV7-8 TGTGCCAGCAGCTTAGGCCCCAGCAATCAGCCCCAGCATTTT CASSLGPSNQPQHF
NA medium-sized TRBJ2-1 TRBV12-3/TRBV12-4 TGTGCCAGCAGCCTCCTCGGCGGGCTCAATGAGCAGTTCTTC CASSLLGGLNEQFF
NA few TRBJ2-1 TRBV6-1 TGTGCCAGCAGCAGCCCGACTAAGGATGAGCAGTTCTTC CASSSPTKDEQFF
NA once TRBJ2-3 TRBV5-1 TGCGCCAGCAGCTCGGGGAGCCGCACAGATACGCAGTATTTT CASSSGSRTDTQYF
TRBD1 few TRBJ1-1 TRBV6-1 TGTGCCAGCTTCGACAGGGCCAGGAACACTGAAGCTTTCTTT CASFDRARNTEAFF
NA few TRBJ1-1 TRBV6-1 TGTGCCAGCAGCGGAGTCGGACTCGAAGCTTTCTTT CASSGVGLEAFF
NA few TRBJ1-2 TRBV6-1 TGTGCCAGCAGTGAAAGGCCGAACTATGGCTACACCTTC CASSERPNYGYTF
NA few TRBJ2-7 TRBV6-1 TGTGCCAGCAATGGGTACGAGCAGTACTTC CASNGYEQYF
TRBD1 few TRBJ1-1 TRBV6-1 TGTGCCAGCAACAGAGGACAGGGAGTAGGGAACACTGAAGCTTTCTTT CASNRGQGVGNTEAFF
NA few TRBJ2-7 TRBV20-1 TGCAGTGCTAGAGATATTGGGAGTTACGAGCAGTACTTC CSARDIGSYEQYF
TRBD2 few TRBJ2-7 TRBV3-1 TGTGCCAGCAGCCCAGCGGGAGGGAGCTCCTACGAGCAGTACTTC CASSPAGGSSYEQYF
NA many TRBJ2-6 TRBV7-9 TGTGCCAGCAGCTTACAACAACCTGGGGCCAACGTCCTGACTTTC CASSLQQPGANVLTF
TRBD1 few TRBJ1-2 TRBV6-1 TGTGCCAGCAGTGGGACAGGGGGTGCGCTCTATGGCTACACCTTC CASSGTGGALYGYTF
NA many TRBJ2-1 TRBV7-2 TGTGCCAGCAGCTCGGGCCAATACAATGAGCAGTTCTTC CASSSGQYNEQFF
NA few TRBJ1-2 TRBV6-1 TGTGCCAGCGGTCCGGGCCCCAACTATGGCTACACCTTC CASGPGPNYGYTF
TRBD2 NA TRBJ2-5 TRBV4-1 TGCGCCAGCAGCCAAGATCGGACTAGCGGGGGCTTCCGTCGGGAGACCCAGTACTTC CASSQDRTSGGFRRETQYF
NA few TRBJ2-7 TRBV6-1 TGTGCCAGCAGAATTGGGGTACCTTACGAGCAGTACTTC CASRIGVPYEQYF
NA few TRBJ1-2 TRBV6-1 TGTGCCAGCAGTGAAAAATCTCCTTATGGCTACACCTTC CASSEKSPYGYTF
TRBD2 NA TRBJ2-2 TRBV14 TGTGCCAGCAGCCCCATCGGGGGGGCAGGGCTGAACACCGGGGAGCTGTTTTTT CASSPIGGAGLNTGELFF
NA many TRBJ2-5 TRBV11-1 TGTGCCAGCAGCCAAATCCTGCGGGGACAAGAGACCCAGTACTTC CASSQILRGQETQYF
NA NA TRBJ2-2 TRBV7-9 TGTGCCAGCAGCTCCGGGGGACAGTTCACCGGGGAGCTGTTTTTT CASSSGGQFTGELFF
NA few TRBJ2-1 TRBV6-4 TGTGCCAGCAGTGACTCAGAGCACAATGAGCAGTTCTTC CASSDSEHNEQFF